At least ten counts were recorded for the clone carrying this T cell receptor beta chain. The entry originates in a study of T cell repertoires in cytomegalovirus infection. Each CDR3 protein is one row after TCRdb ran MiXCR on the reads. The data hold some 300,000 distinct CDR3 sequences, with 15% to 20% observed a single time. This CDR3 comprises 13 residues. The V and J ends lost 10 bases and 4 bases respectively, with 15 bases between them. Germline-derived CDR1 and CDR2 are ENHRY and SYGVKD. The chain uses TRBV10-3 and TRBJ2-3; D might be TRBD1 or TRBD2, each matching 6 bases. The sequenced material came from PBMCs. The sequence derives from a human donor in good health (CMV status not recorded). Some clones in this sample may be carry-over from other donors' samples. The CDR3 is CATEGVLADTQYF. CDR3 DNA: TGTGCCACGGAGGGGGTGCTTGCAGATACGCAGTATTTT.